This T cell receptor (beta chain) was profiled in a study of cytomegalovirus exposure and HLA in healthy donors. Study outcomes and limitations: Some V segments, TRBV6-2 and TRBV6-3 among them, were indistinguishable and were therefore excluded. An analysis was carried out later, and it reportedly showed fewer N-insertions in an Asian-associated ancestry cluster than the roughly 700-donor mean.

The PCR ran on 60 Vbeta and 13 Jbeta primers. Libraries were prepared by immunoSEQ multiplex PCR; TCRdb keeps only in-frame clonotypes and omits some of them. The table lists about 190,000 clones, around 83% of them singletons. Note on this clone: Antigen specificity is unknown.

CDR3 length equals 14 residues. Germline loops: CDR1 MNHEY, CDR2 SVGAGI. The V segment lost 10 bases and the J segment 2 bases; nucleotides outside the gene matches: 6. It was healthy bone marrow donors who served as donors. At sampling all donors were nominally healthy, likely with unrecorded immune exposures. The sequencing input was PBMCs. The clonotype was recovered from a woman aged 40 to 55 in good health and CMV-seronegative. The V gene is TRBV6-5, the J gene TRBJ1-2; 11 nucleotides match TRBD1. The CDR3 sequence is CATSRTGGNYGYTF. In DNA form, the CDR3 reads TGTGCCACGTCCCGGACAGGGGGCAACTATGGCTACACCTTC.